A selection of T cell receptor beta chains follows, all from one sample in a study of cytomegalovirus exposure and HLA in healthy donors. Only in-frame clones appear in the TCRdb table, and some are missing; sequencing was by immunoSEQ multiplex PCR. The profile shows 170,000 or so clones, over 65% of them singletons. Source material: PBMCs. Source of these receptors: a man between 60 and 70 years old in good health and CMV-seronegative. Each CDR3 is given with its conserved first and last residue. Fields, in order: V gene, D gene, clone size, J gene, CDR3 protein, CDR3 DNA. A D gene is named only where the DNA matches it firmly. The size field is filled for only some rows; it gives once, few, many or a size class.

V gene: TRBV9; D gene: NA; clone size: NA; J gene: TRBJ2-3; CDR3 protein: CASSVGGLGSTDTQYF; CDR3 DNA: TGTGCCAGCAGCGTAGGAGGGTTGGGTAGCACAGATACGCAGTATTTT
V gene: TRBV10-3; D gene: NA; clone size: NA; J gene: TRBJ1-1; CDR3 protein: CAITPGIDTEAFF; CDR3 DNA: TGTGCCATCACCCCAGGCATTGACACTGAAGCTTTCTTT
V gene: TRBV9; D gene: TRBD1; clone size: NA; J gene: TRBJ2-7; CDR3 protein: CASSVATGQASEQYF; CDR3 DNA: TGTGCCAGCAGCGTAGCAACTGGACAGGCTTCCGAGCAGTACTTC
V gene: TRBV19; D gene: TRBD1; clone size: NA; J gene: TRBJ1-4; CDR3 protein: CASTDRVNLGNEKLFF; CDR3 DNA: TGTGCCAGCACGGACAGGGTTAATTTGGGAAATGAAAAACTGTTTTTT
V gene: TRBV10-2; D gene: TRBD1; clone size: NA; J gene: TRBJ2-1; CDR3 protein: CASSESRDRGLGEQFF; CDR3 DNA: TGCGCCAGCAGTGAGTCAAGGGACAGGGGGCTAGGTGAGCAGTTCTTC
V gene: TRBV21-1; D gene: NA; clone size: NA; J gene: TRBJ2-7; CDR3 protein: CASSKVPHQTTSGSSKSYEQYF; CDR3 DNA: TGTGCCAGCAGCAAAGTCCCGCACCAGACTACTAGCGGGAGTTCCAAAAGCTACGAGCAGTACTTC
V gene: TRBV7-9; D gene: NA; clone size: NA; J gene: TRBJ1-1; CDR3 protein: CSSSLGQPEAFF; CDR3 DNA: TGTTCCAGCAGCCTCGGACAGCCAGAAGCTTTCTTT
V gene: TRBV7-2; D gene: TRBD2; clone size: NA; J gene: TRBJ2-1; CDR3 protein: CASSSGLANNEQFF; CDR3 DNA: TGTGCCAGCAGCTCGGGACTAGCGAACAATGAGCAGTTCTTC
V gene: TRBV25-1; D gene: NA; clone size: NA; J gene: TRBJ1-1; CDR3 protein: CASSESWEGSEAFF; CDR3 DNA: TGTGCCAGCAGTGAATCATGGGAGGGAAGTGAAGCTTTCTTT
V gene: TRBV6-5; D gene: TRBD2; clone size: NA; J gene: TRBJ2-4; CDR3 protein: CASSRGVENIQYF; CDR3 DNA: TGTGCCAGCTCGCGGGGGGTAGAGAACATTCAGTACTTC
V gene: TRBV2; D gene: NA; clone size: NA; J gene: TRBJ1-2; CDR3 protein: CASSDSNYGYPF; CDR3 DNA: TGTGCCAGCAGCGACAGTAACTATGGCTACCCCTTC
V gene: TRBV19; D gene: TRBD2; clone size: NA; J gene: TRBJ2-5; CDR3 protein: CASTPSGLGETQYF; CDR3 DNA: TGTGCCAGTACCCCCTCAGGACTAGGGGAGACCCAGTACTTC
V gene: TRBV10-2; D gene: NA; clone size: NA; J gene: TRBJ2-3; CDR3 protein: CASSELTDTQYF; CDR3 DNA: TGCGCCAGCAGTGAGTTAACAGATACGCAGTATTTT
V gene: TRBV4-2; D gene: NA; clone size: NA; J gene: TRBJ2-7; CDR3 protein: CASSQDWGREQYF; CDR3 DNA: TGTGCCAGCAGCCAAGATTGGGGGCGGGAGCAGTACTTC
V gene: TRBV11-2; D gene: NA; clone size: NA; J gene: TRBJ2-1; CDR3 protein: CASSVGGAHNEQFF; CDR3 DNA: TGTGCCAGCAGTGTAGGGGGAGCCCACAATGAGCAGTTCTTC
V gene: TRBV2; D gene: NA; clone size: NA; J gene: TRBJ2-5; CDR3 protein: CASSEGDTETQYF; CDR3 DNA: TGTGCCAGCAGTGAAGGGGACACCGAGACCCAGTACTTC
V gene: TRBV28; D gene: NA; clone size: NA; J gene: TRBJ1-4; CDR3 protein: CATRGHRNEKLFF; CDR3 DNA: TGTGCCACCCGCGGACATCGGAATGAAAAACTGTTTTTT
V gene: TRBV5-4; D gene: NA; clone size: NA; J gene: TRBJ1-2; CDR3 protein: CASSLQTYGYPF; CDR3 DNA: TGTGCCAGCAGCTTACAGACCTATGGCTACCCCTTC
V gene: TRBV4-3; D gene: NA; clone size: NA; J gene: TRBJ1-2; CDR3 protein: CASRERTHQPDYGYTF; CDR3 DNA: TGCGCCAGCCGTGAGAGGACTCACCAGCCTGACTATGGCTACACCTTC
V gene: TRBV27; D gene: NA; clone size: NA; J gene: TRBJ2-7; CDR3 protein: CASSLVGGPAPAEQYF; CDR3 DNA: TGTGCCAGCAGTTTGGTGGGTGGGCCCGCCCCCGCCGAGCAGTACTTC
V gene: TRBV9; D gene: TRBD2; clone size: NA; J gene: TRBJ2-1; CDR3 protein: CASSGPGRGWSYNEQFF; CDR3 DNA: TGTGCCAGCAGCGGCCCCGGGAGGGGGTGGTCCTACAATGAGCAGTTCTTC
V gene: TRBV5-1; D gene: TRBD2; clone size: few; J gene: TRBJ2-2; CDR3 protein: CASSNNVLAGDTGELFF; CDR3 DNA: TGCGCCAGCAGCAACAACGTTCTAGCGGGAGACACCGGGGAGCTGTTTTTT
V gene: TRBV5-1; D gene: TRBD1; clone size: NA; J gene: TRBJ1-2; CDR3 protein: CASSFGDRGCGYTF; CDR3 DNA: TGCGCCAGCAGCTTTGGAGACAGGGGTTGTGGCTACACCTTC
V gene: TRBV28; D gene: NA; clone size: once; J gene: TRBJ2-5; CDR3 protein: CASSLVGDETQYF; CDR3 DNA: TGTGCCAGCAGTTTAGTAGGGGATGAGACCCAGTACTTC
V gene: TRBV7-8; D gene: NA; clone size: NA; J gene: TRBJ1-1; CDR3 protein: CASSQGGNTEAFF; CDR3 DNA: TGTGCCAGCAGCCAAGGGGGTAACACTGAAGCTTTCTTT
V gene: TRBV2; D gene: TRBD1; clone size: NA; J gene: TRBJ2-5; CDR3 protein: CASSVAGGTGGQETQYF; CDR3 DNA: TGTGCCAGCAGTGTTGCGGGGGGGACAGGGGGTCAAGAGACCCAGTACTTC
V gene: TRBV19; D gene: TRBD1; clone size: NA; J gene: TRBJ1-1; CDR3 protein: CATKGQVYTEAFF; CDR3 DNA: TGTGCCACGAAAGGACAGGTCTACACTGAAGCTTTCTTT